A single sample is the source of the 13 T cell receptor beta chains below, sequenced in a study of T-cell reconstitution after alpha-beta-depleted transplantation in children. Preparing the TCRbeta library involved the use of unique molecular identifiers. TCRdb recomputed calls from the PCR reads with MiXCR, one row per CDR3 protein. The sample includes around 380,000 distinct CDR3 sequences, about 11% seen only once; the top ten take about 5%. The specimen comprised PBMCs from the stem cell graft donor, sampled from the stem cell graft. Receptor source: a human donor who donated a stem cell graft to a child with acute myeloid leukemia.

There are a few counts of this clonotype. This rearrangement joins TRBV7-8 to TRBJ2-3; D may be TRBD1 or TRBD2 (5 bases each). Germline CDR1 reads SGHVS; CDR2 reads FQNEAQ. Deletions cut 3 bases from V and 2 bases from J, with 9 bases between. CDR3 length: 14 amino acids. CDR3 loop: CASSFGGTTDTQYF. CDR3 coding DNA: TGTGCCAGCAGCTTTGGGGGTACCACAGATACGCAGTATTTT.

This clonotype was counted between two and nine times. The chain combines TRBV7-2 with TRBJ1-5, with D unclear. This CDR3 comprises 15 residues. Germline V gene data show CDR1 as SGHTA and CDR2 as FQGNSA. Trimming cost V 2 bases and J 1 base, with 9 bases left between them. The CDR3 sequence: CASSLSQASNQPQHF. The DNA of the CDR3 is TGTGCCAGCAGCTTATCCCAGGCAAGCAATCAGCCCCAGCATTTT.

This clonotype occurred a few times. The chain is built from TRBV9 and TRBJ2-1; TRBD1 or TRBD2 may be the D gene (5 bases each). The V end was cut by 4 bases, the J end by 8 bases, with 19 bases between. Germline V gene data show CDR1 as SGDLS and CDR2 as YYNGEE. The CDR3 consists of 15 residues. The CDR3 sequence: CASSPTEGILYEQFF. The CDR3, as DNA: TGTGCCAGCAGCCCCACCGAGGGGATCCTCTATGAGCAGTTCTTC. The full variable domain, completed using reference TRBV9 and TRBJ2-1, is DSGVTQTPKHLITATGQRVTLRCSPRSGDLSVYWYQQSLDQGLQFLIQYYNGEERAKGNILERFSAQQFPDLHSELNLSSLELGDSALYFCASSPTEGILYEQFFGPGTRLTVL.

The chain carries TRBV5-1 and TRBJ1-3, with D unclear. The V gene lost 0 bases and the J gene lost 0 bases, with 7 bases spanning the gap. The CDR3 consists of 15 residues. CDR1 and CDR2 from the germline V gene are SGHRS and YFSETQ. The DNA for the CDR3 is TGCGCCAGCAGCTTGGACCCGGACTCTGGAAACACCATATATTTT. Residues: CASSLDPDSGNTIYF.

Many counts were recorded for this clonotype. The rearrangement joins TRBV29-1 to TRBJ1-1; TRBD1 aligns across 9 bases. This CDR3 comprises 15 residues. CDR1 is SQVTM and CDR2 is ANQGSEA in the germline V gene. Trimming took 6 bases from V and 3 from J; bases not matched to a gene: 11. The CDR3 DNA is TGCAGCGTCACCCTACTAAACAGGGGGCACACTGAAGCTTTCTTT. Its protein product is CSVTLLNRGHTEAFF.

This clonotype was detected only a few times. The chain employs TRBV20-1 and TRBJ1-5; D might be TRBD1 (5 bases). The V end lost 7 bases, the J end lost 7 bases, and 32 bases lay between the germline ends. The CDR3 totals 18 residues. Per the germline V gene, CDR1 is DFQATT and CDR2 is SNEGSKA (reference sequence). The chain's CDR3 is CSVQIQLGSGVWGQPQHF. Written as DNA, the CDR3 is TGCAGTGTCCAAATACAGCTCGGCTCGGGGGTATGGGGACAGCCCCAGCATTTT.

This clonotype has only a few counts. The chain couples TRBV4-3 to TRBJ2-7, with 7 bases matching TRBD1. The CDR3 runs 14 residues. V trimming: 4 bases; J trimming: 2 bases; junction bases outside the gene matches: 5. Germline V CDR1 and CDR2: LGHNA, YSLEER. In nucleotides, the CDR3 is TGCGCCAGCAGCCCTTCGGACAGGACCTACGAGCAGTACTTC. It specifies CASSPSDRTYEQYF.

This clonotype turned up a few times. This chain joins TRBV20-1 and TRBJ2-6; D gene uncertain. The germline CDR1 and CDR2 sequences are DFQATT and SNEGSKA (reference sequence). The CDR3 has 15 residues. V dropped 1 base and J dropped 0 bases, with 7 bases sitting between them. The CDR3 loop is CSARGQPSGANVLTF. CDR3 nucleotide sequence: TGCAGTGCTAGAGGCCAGCCCTCTGGGGCCAACGTCCTGACTTTC.

A few counts support this clonotype. The V and J genes are TRBV12-3 or TRBV12-4 and TRBJ2-5, with 11 bases matching TRBD1. There are 15 residues in the CDR3. Trimming removed 7 bases from V and 4 bases from J; junction bases left unmatched: 8. For the CDR3, the DNA is TGTGCCAGCACCGCCGGGACAGGGGGGGGAGAGACCCAGTACTTC. Translated, it gives CASTAGTGGGETQYF.

This clonotype was counted only a few times. This chain connects TRBV29-1 to TRBJ1-1, with 7 bases fitting TRBD1. V was clipped by 6 bases and J by 4 bases; unmatched bases: 11. CDR1 SQVTM and CDR2 ANQGSEA come from the germline V gene. This CDR3 spans 14 amino acids. CDR3 nucleotide sequence: TGCAGCGTCCAGCCCGACAGGGACTTCACTGAAGCTTTCTTT. Translated: CSVQPDRDFTEAFF.

In this sample, this clonotype turned up many times. The chain couples TRBV27 to TRBJ1-1; 9 nucleotides align to TRBD1. The V segment lost 0 bases and the J segment 4 bases; nucleotides outside the gene matches: 6. This CDR3 has 16 residues. The germline V gene encodes CDR1 MNHEY and CDR2 SMNVEV (reference sequence). Here the CDR3 DNA reads TGTGCCAGCAGTTTATCCCCCGGGACAGGGCGCACTGAAGCTTTCTTT. This encodes CASSLSPGTGRTEAFF.

V gene TRBV20-1 combines with J gene TRBJ2-3; possibly TRBD1 for D (6 bases). The CDR3 is 14 residues long. V was clipped by 0 bases and J by 4 bases, with 11 bases between them. Looked up from germline, CDR1 is DFQATT and CDR2 is SNEGSKA (reference sequence). CDR3 protein: CSARDPPGADTQYF. The CDR3 bases are TGCAGTGCTAGAGATCCCCCAGGGGCAGATACGCAGTATTTT.

The chain joins TRBV12-5 to TRBJ1-5; TRBD1 is a possible D gene (6 bases). Germline V CDR1 and CDR2: LGHNT, FRNRAP. This CDR3 is built from 19 residues. Trimming shortened V by 1 base and J by 3 bases, and 22 bases separated the two germline ends. DNA for the CDR3: TGTGCTAGTGGTTTGGGCCTTGGAGTTTTTGGGGGCGTCAATCAGCCCCAGCATTTT. Translated, it gives CASGLGLGVFGGVNQPQHF.